This T cell receptor (beta chain) was recovered during a study of blood T cell repertoires in COVID-19. Across the study: Samples representing acute and convalescent COVID-19 were sourced from the United States, Italy and Spain.

Participants were placed into cohorts based on the clinical history they reported. Here immunoSEQ multiplex PCR was the method, and the copy in TCRdb shows in-frame clones only, minus some. Among about 300,000 clones listed, roughly 85% were seen once. CDR1 and CDR2 from the germline V gene are MRHNA and SNTAGT. V was clipped by 4 bases and J by 4 bases; unmatched bases: 2. This CDR3 spans 13 amino acids. This TCR came from a man aged 25 to 45 who had recovered from COVID-19. The specimen sequenced was PBMCs or T cells enriched from blood (not recorded which). This chain uses TRBV6-4 with TRBJ1-2, with 8 bases identical to TRBD1. In nucleotides, the CDR3 is TGTGCCAGCAGTGCAACAGGGGGCTATGGCTACACCTTC. It translates to CASSATGGYGYTF.